The following is a T cell receptor beta chain sequence with its context. The germline V and J ends were trimmed by 6 bases and 2 bases, with 12 bases remaining between them. The V gene's germline CDR1 is KGHSH and CDR2 LQKENI. The CDR3 runs to 14 residues. Profiling relied on immunoSEQ multiplex PCR, and the TCRdb table lists in-frame clones only, not all of them. This table holds 100,000 to 150,000 clones, about 90% found once. These data originate in a study of control samples from healthy donors and cancer patients. The sequence came from a man younger than 35 in good health. Sequencing input: blood. The chain couples TRBV18 to TRBJ2-3; D ambiguous. The CDR3 DNA sequence: TGTGCCAGCTCCCTTGCGGCTACCACAGATACGCAGTATTTT. It yields the protein CASSLAATTDTQYF.